This entry lists 2 T cell receptor beta chains sequenced from one sample in a study of blood T cell repertoires in COVID-19. Only in-frame clones appear in the TCRdb table, and some are missing; sequencing was by immunoSEQ multiplex PCR. The data show about 200,000 clones, 86% seen once. Material: peripheral blood. The receptor set was obtained from a man aged 50 to 59 with acute or convalescent COVID-19.

The J gene is TRBJ1-1, the V gene TRBV25-1, with 9 bases aligning to TRBD1. CDR3 size: 14 residues. Looked up from germline, CDR1 is MGHDK and CDR2 is SYGVNS. Trimming removed 5 bases from V and 6 bases from J; junction bases left unmatched: 7. The CDR3, as DNA: TGTGCCAGCAGTTCTGTGGGACAGGGAGCTGAAGCTTTCTTT. It yields the protein CASSSVGQGAEAFF.

The V and J genes are TRBV30 and TRBJ1-2; 9 bases are a match to TRBD1. The CDR3 is 13 residues long. V lost 6 bases and J lost 4; bases outside the gene matches: 6. Germline CDR1 and CDR2: GTSNPN and SVGIG (reference sequence). CDR3 amino acids: CACRTGAGYGYTF. The CDR3 DNA reads TGTGCCTGTCGGACAGGGGCAGGCTATGGCTACACCTTC.